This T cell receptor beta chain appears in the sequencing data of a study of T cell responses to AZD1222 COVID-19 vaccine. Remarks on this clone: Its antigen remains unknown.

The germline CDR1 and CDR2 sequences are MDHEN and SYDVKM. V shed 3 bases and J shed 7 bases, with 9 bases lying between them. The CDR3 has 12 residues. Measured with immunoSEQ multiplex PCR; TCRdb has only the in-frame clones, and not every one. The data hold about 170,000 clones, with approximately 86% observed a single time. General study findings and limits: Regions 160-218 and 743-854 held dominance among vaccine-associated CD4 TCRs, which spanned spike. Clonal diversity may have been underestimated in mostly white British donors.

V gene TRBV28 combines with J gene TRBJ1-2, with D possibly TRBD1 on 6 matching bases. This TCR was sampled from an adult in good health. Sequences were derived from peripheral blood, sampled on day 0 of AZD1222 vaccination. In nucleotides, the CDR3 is TGTGCCAGCAGTTTTGGAGGGGGTGGCTACACCTTC. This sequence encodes CASSFGGGGYTF.